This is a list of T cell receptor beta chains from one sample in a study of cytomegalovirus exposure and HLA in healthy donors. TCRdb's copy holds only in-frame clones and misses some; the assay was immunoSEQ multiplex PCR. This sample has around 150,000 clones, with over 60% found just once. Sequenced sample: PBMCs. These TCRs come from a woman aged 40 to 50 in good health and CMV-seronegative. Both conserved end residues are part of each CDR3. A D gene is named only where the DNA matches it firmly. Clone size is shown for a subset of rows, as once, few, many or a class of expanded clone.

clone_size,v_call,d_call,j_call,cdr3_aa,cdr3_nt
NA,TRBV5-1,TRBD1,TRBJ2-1,CASSLTGTGSSYNEQFF,TGCGCCAGCAGCTTGACCGGGACAGGCTCTTCCTACAATGAGCAGTTCTTC
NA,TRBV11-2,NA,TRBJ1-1,CASSLAHEAFF,TGTGCCAGCAGCTTAGCCCATGAAGCTTTCTTT
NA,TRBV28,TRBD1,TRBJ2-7,CASSSLGTGGEEQYF,TGTGCCAGCAGTTCGTTGGGGACAGGGGGCGAAGAGCAGTACTTC
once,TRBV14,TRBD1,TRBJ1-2,CASSSGQTVIGYGYTF,TGTGCCAGCAGCTCGGGACAGACGGTAATAGGTTATGGCTACACCTTC
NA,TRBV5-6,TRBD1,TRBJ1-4,CASSLRQGGGNEKLFF,TGTGCCAGCAGCTTGCGGCAGGGGGGAGGTAACGAAAAACTGTTTTTT
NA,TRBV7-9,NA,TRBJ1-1,CASSLGLGGNTEAFF,TGTGCCAGCAGCTTAGGATTGGGGGGGAACACTGAAGCTTTCTTT
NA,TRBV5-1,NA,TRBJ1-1,CASSAQSGSPNTEAFF,TGCGCCAGCAGCGCACAGTCCGGGAGCCCGAACACTGAAGCTTTCTTT
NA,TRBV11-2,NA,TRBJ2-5,CASSLDAYLETQYF,TGTGCCAGCAGCTTAGATGCCTACTTAGAGACCCAGTACTTC
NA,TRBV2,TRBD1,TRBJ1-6,CASQGDYNSPLHF,TGTGCCAGCCAGGGGGACTATAATTCACCCCTCCACTTT
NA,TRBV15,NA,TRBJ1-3,CATSRVPRGSGNTIYF,TGTGCCACCAGCAGAGTGCCCAGGGGCTCCGGAAACACCATATATTTT
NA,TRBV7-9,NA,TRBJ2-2,CASSPPTSGTTGELFF,TGTGCCAGCAGCCCCCCCACGAGCGGGACAACCGGGGAGCTGTTTTTT
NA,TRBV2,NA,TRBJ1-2,CASRPGRGDVGYTF,TGTGCCAGCAGACCGGGACGGGGGGACGTCGGCTACACCTTC
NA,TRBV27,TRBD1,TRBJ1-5,CASSFSGQGAQPQHF,TGTGCCAGCAGTTTTTCGGGACAGGGGGCTCAGCCCCAGCATTTT
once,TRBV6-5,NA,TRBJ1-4,CASSRQVQYEKLFF,TGTGCCAGCAGTCGACAGGTGCAGTATGAAAAACTGTTTTTT
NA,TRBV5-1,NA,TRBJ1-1,CASSFSAGAHLTEAFF,TGCGCCAGCAGCTTTAGTGCAGGGGCCCATTTGACTGAAGCTTTCTTT
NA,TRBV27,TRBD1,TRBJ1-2,CASSHGTGPSYGYTF,TGTGCCAGCAGTCACGGGACAGGACCTAGCTATGGCTACACCTTC
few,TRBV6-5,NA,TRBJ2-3,CASSYSTGAGGHTQYF,TGTGCCAGCAGTTACTCGACGGGGGCAGGGGGACATACGCAGTATTTT
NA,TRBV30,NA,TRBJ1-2,CAWSLQNGYTF,TGTGCCTGGAGCCTACAGAATGGCTACACCTTC
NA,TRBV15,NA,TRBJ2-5,CATSRDPSVETQYF,TGTGCCACCAGCAGAGATCCTAGTGTCGAGACCCAGTACTTC
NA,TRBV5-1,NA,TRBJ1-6,CASSFYLRDMNSPLHF,TGCGCCAGCAGCTTCTACCTCCGGGACATGAATTCACCCCTCCACTTT
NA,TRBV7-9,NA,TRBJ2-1,CASSFKSSYNEQFF,TGTGCCAGCAGCTTTAAGAGCTCCTACAATGAGCAGTTCTTC
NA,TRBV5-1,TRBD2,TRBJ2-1,CASSLAGGPMGNEQFF,TGCGCCAGCAGCCTAGCGGGAGGGCCTATGGGCAATGAGCAGTTCTTC
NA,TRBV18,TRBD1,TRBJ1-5,CASSPIGQGNQPQHF,TGTGCCAGCTCACCAATAGGACAGGGTAATCAGCCCCAGCATTTT
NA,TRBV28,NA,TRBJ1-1,CASSLPSLEAFF,TGTGCCAGCAGTTTACCTTCCCTTGAAGCTTTCTTT
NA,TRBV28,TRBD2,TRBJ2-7,CASSMVAGAPYEQYF,TGTGCCAGCAGTATGGTAGCGGGTGCCCCCTACGAGCAGTACTTC
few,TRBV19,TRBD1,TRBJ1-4,CASSLGQYSEKLFF,TGTGCCAGTAGCCTGGGACAGTACAGTGAAAAACTGTTTTTT
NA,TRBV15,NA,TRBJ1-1,CATSRANRVNTEAFF,TGTGCCACCAGCAGAGCGAACAGGGTTAACACTGAAGCTTTCTTT
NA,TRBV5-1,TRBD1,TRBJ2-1,CASSSGTGDYNEQFF,TGCGCCAGCAGCTCCGGGACAGGGGACTACAATGAGCAGTTCTTC
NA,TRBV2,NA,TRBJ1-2,CASSEGGYGYTF,TGTGCCAGCAGTGAAGGAGGTTATGGCTACACCTTC
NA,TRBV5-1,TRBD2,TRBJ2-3,CASSLTSGGADTQYF,TGCGCCAGCAGCTTGACCAGCGGGGGGGCAGATACGCAGTATTTT
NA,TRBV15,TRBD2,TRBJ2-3,CATSGLAGVFTDTQYF,TGTGCCACCAGCGGCCTAGCGGGAGTATTCACAGATACGCAGTATTTT
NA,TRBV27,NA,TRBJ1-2,CASSPYGQGNGYTF,TGTGCCAGCAGTCCATATGGGCAGGGGAATGGCTACACCTTC
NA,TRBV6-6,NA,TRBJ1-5,CASSKLSSNQPQHF,TGTGCCAGCAGTAAACTCTCGTCTAATCAGCCCCAGCATTTT
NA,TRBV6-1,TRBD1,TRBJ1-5,CASSELPTYYGQGVVLFQPQHF,TGTGCCAGCAGTGAACTTCCTACGTACTATGGACAGGGGGTTGTTCTATTCCAGCCCCAGCATTTT
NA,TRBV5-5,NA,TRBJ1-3,CASSLPGASGNTIYF,TGTGCCAGCAGCTTGCCGGGTGCCTCTGGAAACACCATATATTTT
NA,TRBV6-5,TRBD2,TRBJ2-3,CASSSGLAGSTDTQYF,TGTGCCAGCAGTTCTGGACTAGCGGGAAGCACAGATACGCAGTATTTT
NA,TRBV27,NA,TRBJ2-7,CASSWTDDYEQYF,TGTGCCAGCAGTTGGACAGACGACTACGAGCAGTACTTC
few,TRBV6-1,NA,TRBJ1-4,CASSEWSGRLVFF,TGTGCCAGCAGTGAATGGTCAGGGCGTCTAGTATTTTTT
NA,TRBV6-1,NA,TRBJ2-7,CASSEWGTGYEQYF,TGTGCCAGCAGTGAATGGGGTACGGGGTACGAGCAGTACTTC
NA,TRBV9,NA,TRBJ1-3,CASSVLSGYSGNTIYF,TGTGCCAGCAGCGTCCTTTCGGGGTACTCTGGAAACACCATATATTTT
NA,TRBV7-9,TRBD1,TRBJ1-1,CASSFDAGGISEAFF,TGTGCCAGCAGCTTCGATGCAGGGGGGATTTCTGAAGCTTTCTTT
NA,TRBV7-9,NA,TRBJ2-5,CASSLGSSLQETQYF,TGTGCCAGCAGCTTAGGGTCTAGCCTCCAAGAGACCCAGTACTTC
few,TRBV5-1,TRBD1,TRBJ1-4,CASTTGTGGEKLFF,TGCGCCAGCACCACGGGGACAGGGGGGGAAAAACTGTTTTTT
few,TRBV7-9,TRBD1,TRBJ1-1,CASSSQGAKIAEAFF,TGTGCCAGCAGCTCGCAGGGGGCTAAGATCGCTGAAGCTTTCTTT
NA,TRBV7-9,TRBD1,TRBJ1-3,CASSLGTGIVSGNTIYF,TGTGCCAGCAGCTTAGGGACAGGGATTGTCTCTGGAAACACCATATATTTT
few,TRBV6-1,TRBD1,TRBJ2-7,CASSGGTGESYEQYF,TGTGCCAGCAGTGGCGGGACAGGGGAGTCCTACGAGCAGTACTTC
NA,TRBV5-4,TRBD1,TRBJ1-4,CASSLQGAEEKLFF,TGTGCCAGCAGCTTACAGGGGGCAGAGGAAAAACTGTTTTTT
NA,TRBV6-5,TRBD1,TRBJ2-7,CASSYSGTGSYEQYF,TGTGCCAGCAGTTACTCGGGGACAGGCTCCTACGAGCAGTACTTC
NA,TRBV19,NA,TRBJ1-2,CASSIPGGSYGYTF,TGTGCCAGTAGTATCCCCGGGGGGAGCTATGGCTACACCTTC
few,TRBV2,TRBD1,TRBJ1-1,CASRGQGWEAFF,TGTGCCAGCAGGGGACAGGGGTGGGAAGCTTTCTTT
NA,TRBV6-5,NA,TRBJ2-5,CASSYSSWGRGETQYF,TGTGCCAGCAGTTACTCGTCCTGGGGCAGGGGAGAGACCCAGTACTTC
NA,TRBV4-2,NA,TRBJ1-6,CASSVQGALNSPLHF,TGTGCCAGCAGCGTCCAGGGTGCACTTAATTCACCCCTCCACTTT
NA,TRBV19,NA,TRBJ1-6,CASRIRIGLPNSPLHF,TGTGCCAGTAGAATCAGAATTGGCCTGCCCAATTCACCCCTCCACTTT
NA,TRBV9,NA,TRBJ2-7,CASGGQTYEQYF,TGTGCCAGCGGTGGGCAGACCTACGAGCAGTACTTC
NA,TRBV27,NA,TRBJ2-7,CASSQLDTYEQYF,TGTGCCAGCAGCCAACTTGATACCTACGAGCAGTACTTC
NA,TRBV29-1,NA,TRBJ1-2,CSAVYDRINYGYTF,TGCAGCGCAGTTTATGACAGAATTAACTATGGCTACACCTTC
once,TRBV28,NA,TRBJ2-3,CASSFRGAGTDTQYF,TGTGCCAGCAGTTTCAGGGGGGCGGGCACAGATACGCAGTATTTT
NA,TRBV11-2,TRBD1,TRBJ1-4,CASSPSTRGELFF,TGTGCCAGCAGCCCATCAACCAGGGGGGAACTGTTTTTT
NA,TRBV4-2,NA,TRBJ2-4,CASSQGGAGLAKNIQYF,TGTGCCAGCAGCCAAGGTGGGGCAGGGTTAGCCAAAAACATTCAGTACTTC
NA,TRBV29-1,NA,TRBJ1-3,CSVAGAGNTIYF,TGCAGCGTTGCAGGGGCAGGAAACACCATATATTTT